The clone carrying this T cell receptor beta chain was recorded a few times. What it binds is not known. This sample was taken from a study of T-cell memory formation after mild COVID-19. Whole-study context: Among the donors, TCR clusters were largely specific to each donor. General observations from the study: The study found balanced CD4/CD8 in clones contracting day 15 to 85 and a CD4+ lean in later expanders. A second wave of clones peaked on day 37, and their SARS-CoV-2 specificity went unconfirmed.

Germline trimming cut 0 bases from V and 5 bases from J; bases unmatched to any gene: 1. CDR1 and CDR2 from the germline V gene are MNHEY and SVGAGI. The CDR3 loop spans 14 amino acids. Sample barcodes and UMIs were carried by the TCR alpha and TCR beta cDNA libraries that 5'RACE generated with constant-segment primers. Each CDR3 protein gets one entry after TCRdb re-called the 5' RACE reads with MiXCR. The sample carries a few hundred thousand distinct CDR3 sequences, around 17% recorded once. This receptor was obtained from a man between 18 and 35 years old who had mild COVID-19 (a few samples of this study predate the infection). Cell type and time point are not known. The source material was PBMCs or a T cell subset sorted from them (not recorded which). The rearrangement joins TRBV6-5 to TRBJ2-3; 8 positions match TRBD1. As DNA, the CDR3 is TGTGCCAGCAGTTACTCCGGGACAGGAGATACGCAGTATTTT. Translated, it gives CASSYSGTGDTQYF.